The 24 T cell receptor beta chains reported below all come from one sample, sequenced in a study of CD8 T cells in Susac syndrome. It was with random hexamers that roughly 0.45 to 1 ug RNA was reverse transcribed. TCRdb itself ran the immunoSEQ multiplex PCR reads through MiXCR, one entry per CDR3 protein. The table records 300,000 to 350,000 distinct CDR3 sequences, about 90% of them present only once. Sequencing used CD4+ T cells from PBMCs. These receptors came from a human donor with multiple sclerosis.

J is TRBJ1-6 and V is TRBV30, with a possible D match to TRBD1 (6 bases). The ends were cut back, 3 bases at V and 5 bases at J, with 17 bases in the middle. The length of the CDR3 is 16 residues. Looked up from germline, CDR1 is GTSNPN and CDR2 is SVGIG (reference sequence). CDR3 coding DNA: TGTGCCTGGAGATGGGGGGCAAGGTGGGATAATTCACCCCTCCACTTT. This translates into CAWRWGARWDNSPLHF.

The chain is built from TRBV11-1 and TRBJ1-1; TRBD1 might be the D (5 bases). CDR1 is SGHAT and CDR2 is FQDESV in the germline V gene (reference sequence). The length of the CDR3 is 20 residues. Trimming took 5 bases from V and 0 from J, leaving 28 bases between them. In nucleotides, the CDR3 is TGTGCCAGCAGCCCAACCCTAAGGGGCCTTACGGGGGGTCTGAACACTGAAGCTTTCTTT. Residues: CASSPTLRGLTGGLNTEAFF.

J is TRBJ2-1 and V is TRBV5-1, with TRBD2 matching 8 bases. The CDR3 totals 16 residues. Germline CDR1 SGHRS, CDR2 YFSETQ. J gave up 4 bases and V 4 bases, and 10 bases lay outside the gene matches. The CDR3 here is CASSEQAGAEYNEQFF. CDR3 coding DNA: TGCGCCAGCAGCGAACAAGCGGGGGCCGAGTACAATGAGCAGTTCTTC.

The rearrangement uses TRBV20-1 and TRBJ2-3; 7 positions match TRBD2. J lost 4 bases, V lost 6 bases, and 7 bases had no gene match. CDR3 length: 13 residues. Germline V lookup: CDR1 DFQATT, CDR2 SNEGSKA (reference sequence). CDR3 amino acids: CSATGLVSDTQYF. The CDR3 DNA sequence: TGCAGTGCCACCGGACTAGTTTCAGATACGCAGTATTTT.

The chain is built from TRBV7-9 and TRBJ2-1; TRBD1 matches 7 bases. Germline V gene sequence: CDR1 SEHNR, CDR2 FQNEAQ (reference sequence). Trimming cost V 11 bases and J 0 bases; bases outside gene matches: 13. CDR3 length: 16 residues. The CDR3 nucleotides are TGTGCCCTCCAGGGGGTTACGGGCGGCTCCTACAATGAGCAGTTCTTC. It specifies CALQGVTGGSYNEQFF.

This chain joins TRBV5-1 and TRBJ1-6, with 9 bases that match TRBD1. The CDR3 totals 15 residues. V lost 4 bases to trimming and J lost 10 bases; unmatched junction nucleotides: 9. CDR1 and CDR2 from the germline V gene are SGHRS and YFSETQ. The CDR3 is CASSRTGTGRSPLHF. The CDR3 nucleotides read TGCGCCAGCAGCCGGACCGGGACAGGGCGATCACCCCTCCACTTT.

V usage is TRBV20-1 and J usage is TRBJ2-5; 7 nucleotides line up with TRBD1. The V gene's germline CDR1 is DFQATT and CDR2 SNEGSKA (reference sequence). V shed 0 bases, J shed 5 bases, and the junction held 3 bases outside the gene matches. The CDR3 is 13 amino acids. The CDR3 region is CSARDTGVETQYF. The CDR3 DNA reads as TGCAGTGCTAGAGATACAGGGGTTGAGACCCAGTACTTC.

The gene calls are TRBV20-1 and TRBJ1-1; 7 bases align to TRBD1. The V gene's germline CDR1 is DFQATT and CDR2 SNEGSKA (reference sequence). CDR3 size: 14 residues. The J segment lost 0 bases and the V segment lost 3 bases, leaving 4 bases of the junction unmatched. This CDR3 is CSARGQSLNTEAFF. CDR3 DNA sequence: TGCAGTGCTAGGGGACAGTCCTTGAACACTGAAGCTTTCTTT.

This chain links TRBV5-6 with TRBJ2-1, with 8 bases matching TRBD2. The CDR3 spans 16 residues. V dropped 1 base and J dropped 3; count of bases not matched to a gene: 6. In germline, CDR1 is SGHDT, CDR2 YYEEEE. In nucleotides, the CDR3 is TGTGCCAGCAGCTTGTTTAGCGGGACGAGCTACAATGAGCAGTTCTTC. Translated, it gives CASSLFSGTSYNEQFF.

This rearrangement joins TRBV6-5 to TRBJ2-5; D is perhaps TRBD1 or TRBD2 (5 bases each). The CDR3 has 11 amino acids. The germline CDR1 and CDR2 sequences are MNHEY and SVGAGI. Trimming left V 8 bases short and J 5 bases short, with 9 bases between. The CDR3 spells CASGTGETQYF. Here the CDR3 DNA reads TGTGCCAGCGGGACGGGGGAGACCCAGTACTTC.

This clonotype was seen just once. The J gene is TRBJ2-7, the V gene TRBV10-3; D remains ambiguous. Germline V gene sequence: CDR1 ENHRY, CDR2 SYGVKD. V dropped 7 bases and J dropped 0 bases, with 10 bases sitting between them. This CDR3 has 13 residues. CDR3 in amino acids: CAIKSADSYEQYF. The CDR3 nucleotides read TGTGCCATCAAATCAGCCGACTCCTACGAGCAGTACTTC.

The rearrangement joins TRBV10-3 to TRBJ2-5, with a tentative D call TRBD1 (5 bases). V lost 6 bases and J lost 0, with 8 bases in between. The CDR3 totals 13 residues. Germline CDR1 is ENHRY and CDR2 is SYGVKD. CDR3 loop: CAISARDQETQYF. The CDR3 nucleotides are TGTGCCATCAGCGCCAGGGACCAAGAGACCCAGTACTTC.

V and J are TRBV6-5 and TRBJ2-3; 8 bases are a match to TRBD1. CDR3 size: 16 residues. V shed 4 bases, J shed 1 base, and the junction held 7 bases outside the gene matches. Germline CDR1 reads MNHEY; CDR2 reads SVGAGI. CDR3 sequence: CASSSPRTGRTDTQYF. CDR3 DNA: TGTGCCAGCAGTTCCCCACGGACAGGGCGCACAGATACGCAGTATTTT.

This clonotype is a singleton in its sample. One junction end does not reproduce the germline sequence, and a read error may be involved. This chain connects TRBV7-2 to TRBJ2-3; 11 positions match TRBD2. CDR1 is SGHTA and CDR2 is FQGNSA in the germline V gene. The CDR3 runs to 15 residues. The CDR3 DNA reads TGTGCCAGCAGCATAGCGGGAGGGTACACAGATACGCAGTATTTT. Translated, it gives CASSIAGGYTDTQYF.

This chain joins TRBV10-3 and TRBJ2-7; D remains ambiguous. The V end was cut by 2 bases, the J end by 4 bases, with 6 bases between. There are 12 residues in the CDR3. Germline CDR1 ENHRY, CDR2 SYGVKD. CDR3 in amino acids: CAISETDYEQYF. As DNA, the CDR3 is TGTGCCATCAGTGAGACCGATTACGAGCAGTACTTC.

The chain has TRBV10-2 and TRBJ2-1; 12 positions match TRBD2. V trimming: 5 bases; J trimming: 7 bases; junction bases outside the gene matches: 9. This CDR3 contains 16 residues. The germline CDR1 and CDR2 sequences are WSHSY and SAAADI. The CDR3 nucleotides are TGCGCCAGCAGTACAGTTGGACTAGCGGGATCGAATGAGCAGTTCTTC. As protein: CASSTVGLAGSNEQFF.

This chain connects TRBV7-6 to TRBJ2-7; TRBD2 might be the D (8 bases). V gave up 5 bases and J gave up 2 bases, with 25 bases separating them. The CDR3 extends over 18 amino acids. Germline V gives CDR1 SGHVS, CDR2 FNYEAQ. CDR3 DNA: TGTGCCAGCAGCCCCAGGGGGGTAGCGGGAAACGTACCCTACGAGCAGTACTTC. Amino acid sequence: CASSPRGVAGNVPYEQYF.

The CDR3 sequence: CASSHYTATNEKLFF. The CDR3 DNA follows: TGTGCCAGCAGCCATTACACTGCAACTAATGAAAAACTGTTTTTT. The V call is TRBV5-6, the J call TRBJ1-4, with D uncertain. Trimming took off 4 bases at V and 0 bases at J, with 10 bases between the two ends. Germline CDR1 is SGHDT and CDR2 is YYEEEE. The CDR3 runs 15 residues.

The V call is TRBV29-1, the J call TRBJ2-5; 8 positions match TRBD1. Germline V gives CDR1 SQVTM, CDR2 ANQGSEA. J was trimmed by 2 bases and V by 4 bases; bases with no gene match: 6. The CDR3 consists of 14 residues. The CDR3, as DNA: TGCAGCGTTGTCGGACAGGGTCAACAAGAGACCCAGTACTTC. Residues: CSVVGQGQQETQYF.

The gene calls are TRBV25-1 and TRBJ2-5; a possible D gene is TRBD1 (6 bases). The V end lost 2 bases, the J end lost 0 bases, and 10 bases lay between the germline ends. The CDR3 has 15 residues. Germline lookup yields CDR1 MGHDK and CDR2 SYGVNS. The CDR3 sequence: CASSEGQWYQETQYF. For the CDR3, the DNA is TGTGCCAGCAGTGAAGGACAGTGGTACCAAGAGACCCAGTACTTC. Together with reference TRBV25-1 and TRBJ2-5, the CDR3 gives the full variable domain: EADIYQTPRYLVIGTGKKITLECSQTMGHDKMYWYQQDPGMELHLIHYSYGVNSTEKGDLSSESTVSRIRTEHFPLTLESARPSHTSQYLCASSEGQWYQETQYFGPGTRLLVL.

This clonotype was seen only once. The chain uses TRBV19 and TRBJ1-1, with a possible D match to TRBD1 (5 bases). CDR1 LNHDA and CDR2 SQIVND come from the germline V gene (reference sequence). The CDR3 consists of 15 residues. Trimming shortened V by 3 bases and J by 4 bases, and 15 bases separated the two germline ends. The CDR3 loop reads CASSIRDSPGTEAFF. CDR3 sequence (DNA): TGTGCCAGTAGTATCAGGGATTCACCTGGCACTGAAGCTTTCTTT.

J is TRBJ2-6 and V is TRBV5-4; D gene uncertain. Trimming removed 4 bases from V and 0 bases from J, with 14 bases in between. This CDR3 has 17 amino acids. Looked up from germline, CDR1 is SGHNT and CDR2 is YYREEE (reference sequence). CDR3 in DNA: TGTGCCAGCAGCCCCGTGAGCATAAGCTCTGGGGCCAACGTCCTGACTTTC. Its translation is CASSPVSISSGANVLTF.

V usage is TRBV5-1 and J usage is TRBJ2-7; maybe TRBD1 (6 bases). Between the trimmed V and J ends, which lost 7 bases and 6 bases, there was a span of 17 bases. The length of the CDR3 is 13 residues. CDR1 and CDR2 (germline): SGHRS, YFSETQ. As DNA, the CDR3 is TGCGCCAGCGCCGGGACATCCACTTCCGAGCAGTACTTC. It yields the protein CASAGTSTSEQYF.

The CDR3 protein is CACPRTVSTGELFF. CDR3 DNA: TGTGCCTGCCCACGGACGGTCAGCACCGGGGAGCTGTTTTTT. The gene calls are TRBV30 and TRBJ2-2; D is uncertain. The V end was cut by 6 bases, the J end by 4 bases, with 15 bases between. Germline-derived CDR1 and CDR2 are GTSNPN and SVGIG (reference sequence). The CDR3 has 14 residues.